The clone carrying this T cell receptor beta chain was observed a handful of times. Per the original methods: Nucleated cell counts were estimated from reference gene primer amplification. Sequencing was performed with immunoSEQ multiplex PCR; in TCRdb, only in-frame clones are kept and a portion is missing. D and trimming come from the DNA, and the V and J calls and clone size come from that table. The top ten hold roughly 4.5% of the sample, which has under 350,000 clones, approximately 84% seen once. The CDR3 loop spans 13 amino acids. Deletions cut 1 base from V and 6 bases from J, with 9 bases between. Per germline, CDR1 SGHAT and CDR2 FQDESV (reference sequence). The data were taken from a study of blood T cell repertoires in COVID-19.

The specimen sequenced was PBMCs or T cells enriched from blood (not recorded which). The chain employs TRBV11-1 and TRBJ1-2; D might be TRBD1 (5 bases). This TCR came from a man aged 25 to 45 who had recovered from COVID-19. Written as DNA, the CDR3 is TGTGCCAGCAGCTTAGACAGGACCGATGGCTACACCTTC. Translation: CASSLDRTDGYTF. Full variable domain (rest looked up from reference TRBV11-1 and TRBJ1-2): EAEVAQSPRYKITEKSQAVAFWCDPISGHATLYWYRQILGQGPELLVQFQDESVVDDSQLPKDRFSAERLKGVDSTLKIQPAELGDSAMYLCASSLDRTDGYTFGSGTRLTVV.